This TCR beta chain was identified during a study of glioma-infiltrating T cells. Study findings and constraints: Gliomas, especially low-grade, showed above-expected tissue-blood divergence; non-neoplastic patients showed below.

Amplification of TCR alpha and beta CDR3 regions from RNA used iRepertoire nested multiplex PCR. A single record per CDR3 protein comes from TCRdb applying MiXCR to the multiplex PCR reads. This repertoire shows a few hundred thousand distinct CDR3 sequences, 41% found once; its top ten account for 12%. Notes on this clonotype: What it recognizes is unknown.

CDR1 MNHNS and CDR2 SASEGT come from the germline V gene. The J segment lost 4 bases and the V segment lost 4 bases, leaving 6 bases of the junction unmatched. The CDR3 covers 17 residues. The sample comprised glioma tissue, nonneoplastic brain tissue, or PBMCs (not recorded which). The clonotype originates from a human donor with low-grade glioma or glioblastoma, undergoing nonglioma brain surgery, or in good health (not recorded which). The rearrangement uses TRBV6-1 and TRBJ2-3, with 15 bases aligning to TRBD2. CDR3 residues: CASSGPGLAGGPDTQYF. The CDR3 DNA is TGTGCCAGCAGTGGACCAGGACTAGCGGGAGGGCCAGATACGCAGTATTTT.